What follows is one TCR beta chain and its context. Its antigen is not identified. The entry originates in a study of PD-1 blockade in mismatch repair-deficient tumors. Whole-study findings and limits: Rapid post-treatment expansion, then contraction, generally preceding radiologic response, marked tumor-resident clones.

Assay: immunoSEQ multiplex PCR; the TCRdb copy retains only in-frame clones and omits some. This sample carries about 120,000 clones, 70% to 80% of them seen once, and the ten largest clones take 4% to 6%. The specimen was peripheral blood, collected more than 58 weeks after starting pembrolizumab. This receptor was taken from an adult with mismatch repair-deficient cancer.

The CDR3 region is CASTLLAENYNEQFF. CDR3 DNA: TGTGCCAGCACCCTACTAGCGGAAAACTACAATGAGCAGTTCTTC. This chain links TRBV11-2 with TRBJ2-1; 8 nucleotides align to TRBD2. Trimming took 7 bases from V and 3 from J; bases not matched to a gene: 8. This CDR3 has 15 residues. Germline assignment: CDR1 SGHAT and CDR2 FQNNGV.